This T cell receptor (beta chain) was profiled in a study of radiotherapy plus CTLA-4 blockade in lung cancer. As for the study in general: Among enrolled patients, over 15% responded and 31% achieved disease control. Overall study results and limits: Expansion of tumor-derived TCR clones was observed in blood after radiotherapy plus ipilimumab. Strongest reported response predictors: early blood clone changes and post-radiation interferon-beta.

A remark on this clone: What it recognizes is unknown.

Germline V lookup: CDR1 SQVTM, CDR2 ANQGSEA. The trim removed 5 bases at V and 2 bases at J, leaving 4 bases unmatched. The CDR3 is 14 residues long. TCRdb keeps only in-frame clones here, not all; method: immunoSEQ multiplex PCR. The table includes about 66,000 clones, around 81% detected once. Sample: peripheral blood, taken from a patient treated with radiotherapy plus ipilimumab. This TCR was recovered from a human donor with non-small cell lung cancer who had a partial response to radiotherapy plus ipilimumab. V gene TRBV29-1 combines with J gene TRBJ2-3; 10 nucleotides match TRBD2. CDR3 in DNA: TGCAGCGTTAAGCTAGCGGGAGCCACAGATACGCAGTATTTT. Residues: CSVKLAGATDTQYF.